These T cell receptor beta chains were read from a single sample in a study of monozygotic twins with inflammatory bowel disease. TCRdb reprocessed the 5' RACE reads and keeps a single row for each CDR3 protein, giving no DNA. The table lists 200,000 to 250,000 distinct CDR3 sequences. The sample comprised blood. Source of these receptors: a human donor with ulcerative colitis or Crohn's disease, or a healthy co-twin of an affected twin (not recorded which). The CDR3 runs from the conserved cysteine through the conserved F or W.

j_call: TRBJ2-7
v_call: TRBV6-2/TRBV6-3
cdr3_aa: CASSQTWGLEQYF

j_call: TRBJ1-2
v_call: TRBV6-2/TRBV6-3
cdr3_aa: CASSFGPISSDGYTF

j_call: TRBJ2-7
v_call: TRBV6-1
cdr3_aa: CASSELPDRFPSYEQYF

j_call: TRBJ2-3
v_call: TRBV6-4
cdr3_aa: CASSASPTDTQYF

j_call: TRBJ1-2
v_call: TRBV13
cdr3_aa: CASSSGLGFDYGYTF

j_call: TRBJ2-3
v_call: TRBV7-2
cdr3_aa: CASSLQVGTDTQYF

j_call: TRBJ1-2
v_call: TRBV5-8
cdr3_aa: CASSLPGGTLGYTF

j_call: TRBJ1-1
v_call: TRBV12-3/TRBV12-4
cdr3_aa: CASSLSGAGTEAFF

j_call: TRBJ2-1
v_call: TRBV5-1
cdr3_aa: CASSSQPGLAYNEQFF

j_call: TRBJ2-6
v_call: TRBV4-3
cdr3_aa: CASSQDRQGAPLSNVLTF

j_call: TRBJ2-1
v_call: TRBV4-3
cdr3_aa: CASSQDRWVASSYNEQFF

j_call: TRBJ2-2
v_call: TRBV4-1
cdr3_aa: CASSQARDHTGELFF

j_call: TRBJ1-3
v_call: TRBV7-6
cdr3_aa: CASSLAGDQFSGNTIYF

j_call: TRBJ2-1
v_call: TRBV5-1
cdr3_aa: CASMALAGPNEQFF

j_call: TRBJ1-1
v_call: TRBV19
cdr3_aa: CASSINRYVAGLNTEAFF

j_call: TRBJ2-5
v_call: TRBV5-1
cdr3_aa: CASSSGQGDQETQYF

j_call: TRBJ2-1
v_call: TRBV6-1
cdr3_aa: CASRPSLSERHEQFF

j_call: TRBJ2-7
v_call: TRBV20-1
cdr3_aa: CSARVSSGTDPYRYEQYF

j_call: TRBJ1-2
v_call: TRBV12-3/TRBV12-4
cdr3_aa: CASSGDGRVDGYTF

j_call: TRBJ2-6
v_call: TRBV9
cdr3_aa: CASSVVLGGAVAGANVLTF

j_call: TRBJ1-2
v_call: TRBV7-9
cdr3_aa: CASSIDTTKGYTF

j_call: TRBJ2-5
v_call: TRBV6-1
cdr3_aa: CASRRTGLQETQYF

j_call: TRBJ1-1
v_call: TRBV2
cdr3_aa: CASSEVQEAFF

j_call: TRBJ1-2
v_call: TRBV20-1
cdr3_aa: CSARDATLGGNYGYTF

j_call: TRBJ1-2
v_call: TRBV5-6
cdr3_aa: CASSLLQGQSYGYTF

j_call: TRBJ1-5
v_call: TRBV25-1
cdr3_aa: CASRETGDNQPQHF

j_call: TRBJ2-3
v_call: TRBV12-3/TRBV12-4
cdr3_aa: CASSLVGDRTDTQYF

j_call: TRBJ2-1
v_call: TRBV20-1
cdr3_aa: CSARDTVGVNNEQFF

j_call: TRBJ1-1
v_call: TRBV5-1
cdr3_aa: CASSLPTGANTEAFF

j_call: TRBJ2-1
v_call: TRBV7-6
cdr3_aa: CASSSVVGVYEQFF

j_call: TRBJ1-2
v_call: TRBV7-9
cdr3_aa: CASSPSTGRQGYTF

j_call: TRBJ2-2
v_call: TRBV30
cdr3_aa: CAWSQGVSSAGELFF

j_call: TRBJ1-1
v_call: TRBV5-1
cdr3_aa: CASSLDRATEAFF

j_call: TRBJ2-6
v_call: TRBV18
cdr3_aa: CASSPSSNSGANVLTF

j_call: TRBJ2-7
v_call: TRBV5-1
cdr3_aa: CASSFSGVSSYEQYF

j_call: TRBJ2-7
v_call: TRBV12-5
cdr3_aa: CASGSLAYSYEQYF

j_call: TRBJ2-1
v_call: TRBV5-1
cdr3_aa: CASSHGTQTPNEQFF

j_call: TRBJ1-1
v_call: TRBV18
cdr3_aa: CASSPGTTEAFF

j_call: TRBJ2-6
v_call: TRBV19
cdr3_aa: CASSASLMSGANVLTF

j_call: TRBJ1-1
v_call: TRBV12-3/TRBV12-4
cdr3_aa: CASRVGLGTEAFF

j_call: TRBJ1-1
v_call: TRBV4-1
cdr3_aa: CASSQDQVGYTEAFF

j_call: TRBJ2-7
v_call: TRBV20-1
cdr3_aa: CSASPVLAISSYEQYF

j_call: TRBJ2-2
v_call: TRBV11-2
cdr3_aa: CASSLKRTTGELFF

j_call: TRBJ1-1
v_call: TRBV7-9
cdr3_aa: CASSLGGSTEAFF

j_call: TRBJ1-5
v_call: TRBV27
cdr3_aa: CASSTRPGNQPQHF

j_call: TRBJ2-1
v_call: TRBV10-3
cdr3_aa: CAISESILAGNEQFF